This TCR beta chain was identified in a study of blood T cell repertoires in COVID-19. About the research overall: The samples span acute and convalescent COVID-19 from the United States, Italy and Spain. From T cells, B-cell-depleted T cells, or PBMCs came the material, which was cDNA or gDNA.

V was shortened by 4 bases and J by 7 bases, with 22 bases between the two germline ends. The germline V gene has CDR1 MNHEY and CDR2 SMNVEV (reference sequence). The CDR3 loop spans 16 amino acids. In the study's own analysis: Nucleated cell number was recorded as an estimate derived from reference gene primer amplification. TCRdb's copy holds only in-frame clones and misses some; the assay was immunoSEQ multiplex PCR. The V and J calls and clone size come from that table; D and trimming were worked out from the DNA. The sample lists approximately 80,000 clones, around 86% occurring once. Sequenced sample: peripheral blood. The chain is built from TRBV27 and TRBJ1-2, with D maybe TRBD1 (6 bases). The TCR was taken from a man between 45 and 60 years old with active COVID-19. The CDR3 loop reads CASSYLQGGRNFGYTF. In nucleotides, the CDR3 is TGTGCCAGCAGTTACCTACAGGGCGGGAGAAATTTTGGCTACACCTTC.